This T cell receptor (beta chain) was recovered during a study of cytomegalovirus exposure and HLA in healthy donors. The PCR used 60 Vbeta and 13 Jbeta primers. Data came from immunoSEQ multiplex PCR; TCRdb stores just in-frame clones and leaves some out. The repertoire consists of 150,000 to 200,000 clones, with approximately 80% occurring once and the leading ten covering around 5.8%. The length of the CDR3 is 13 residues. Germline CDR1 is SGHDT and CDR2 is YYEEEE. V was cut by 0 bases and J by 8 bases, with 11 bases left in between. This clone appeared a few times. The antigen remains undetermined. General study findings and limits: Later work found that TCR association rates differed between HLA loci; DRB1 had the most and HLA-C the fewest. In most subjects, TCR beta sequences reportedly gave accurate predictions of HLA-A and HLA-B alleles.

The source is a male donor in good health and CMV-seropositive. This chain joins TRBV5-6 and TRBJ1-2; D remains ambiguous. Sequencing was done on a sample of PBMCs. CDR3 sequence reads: CASSLDLGGGYTF. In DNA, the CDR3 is TGTGCCAGCAGCTTGGATTTGGGAGGAGGCTACACCTTC.